This TCR beta chain originates from a study of blood T cell repertoires in COVID-19 (dated by TCRdb to 2020 to 2021). Background on the whole study: The collaborator samples originated in the United States, Italy and Spain and spanned the acute and convalescent phases of COVID-19. The material from the prospective study consisted of cDNA or gDNA derived from T cells, B-cell-depleted T cells, or PBMCs. Deeply sampled blood TCRbeta repertoires from subjects exposed to, actively infected with, or recovered from COVID-19 were included in the dataset. The repertoires were released in a freely available public database meant as a resource for research on the immune response to SARS-CoV-2. Samples were obtained from the ongoing ImmuneRACE study (first 160 participants) and from roughly 1,300 subjects provided by 6 global collaborators. A de-identified subject ID, COVID-19 status, age in years and sex were almost always included in the sample metadata. Where available, HLA class I and class II types were obtained from metadata supplied by the sample provider rather than from assay-based typing.

Study-wide conclusions, independent of this receptor: The amount of clinical and demographic metadata varied by source and participant and was provided uncurated.

The V end loses 0 bases and the J end loses 6 bases, and a stretch of 6 bases separates them. From cysteine to phenylalanine, the CDR3 is 12 amino acids long. The CDR3 DNA has 36 bases and is translated from base 1. CDR1 and CDR2 are read off the germline V gene as SGHRS and YFSETQ. Turning to this clone: Its specific antigen is unknown. Base-call qualities are not available, and no considerably larger clone is one nucleotide away.

TCRbeta CDR3 regions were amplified from genomic DNA by means of the immunoSEQ Assay, a bias-controlled multiplex PCR. The authors' analysis ran thus. Nucleated cell counts per sample were estimated from amplification of reference gene primers within the assay. Sequence reads were collapsed and filtered to measure the absolute abundance of every unique TCRbeta CDR3 rearrangement. Productive Simpson clonality was computed per sample as the square root of Simpson's diversity index over productive rearrangements. TCRdb took over this immuneACCESS table, retaining in-frame rearrangements with V and J assigned. Such tables are incomplete; in checked studies, under half of the missing clones stem from an unresolved V gene, and the remainder is unexplained. V and J calls and clone size follow that table, whereas D and trimming were derived from the DNA. This sample comprises about 140,000 clones, roughly four fifths of them detected only once. About 8.4% of the sample is in the top ten clones.

The collaborating institutions used their own protocols to collect whole blood in K2EDTA tubes. For TCRbeta analysis, collaborator samples were shipped as frozen whole blood, as isolated PBMCs, or as DNA extracted from either sample type. The sequence is built from TRBV5-1 and TRBJ1-2; the D region possibly corresponds to TRBD1 (6 bases align). The sample was peripheral blood. This TCR derives from a woman aged 50 to 65 with active or convalescent COVID-19. In nucleotides, the sequence is TGCGCCAGCAGCTTGGGACAGGATGGCTACACCTTC. It translates as CASSLGQDGYTF.